Shown below are 2 T cell receptor beta chains from a single sample sequenced in a study of PD-L1 blockade in urothelial cancer. TCRdb's copy holds only in-frame clones and misses some; the assay was immunoSEQ multiplex PCR. This sample carries just over 50,000 clones, approximately 86% of them seen once, and the ten largest clones take approximately 16%. Material: PBMCs, obtained around atezolizumab (anti-PD-L1) treatment. Receptor source: a man in his 60s with urothelial cancer.

The chain couples TRBV30 to TRBJ1-3; no firm D call. Trimming cost V 4 bases and J 0 bases, with 10 bases left between them. CDR3 size: 14 residues. Germline lookup yields CDR1 GTSNPN and CDR2 SVGIG (reference sequence). The CDR3 region has the DNA TGTGCCTGGAATGGTGCGTCCTCTGGAAACACCATATATTTT. It specifies CAWNGASSGNTIYF.

This clone was seen a handful of times. The chain joins TRBV2 to TRBJ1-2, with a tentative D call TRBD1 (6 bases). The CDR3 is 13 residues long. Trimming took 7 bases from V and 8 from J, leaving 17 bases between them. The V gene's germline CDR1 is SNHLY and CDR2 FYNNEI. This chain's CDR3 is CASIGTSEGGYTF. The CDR3 DNA follows: TGTGCCAGCATCGGGACATCAGAGGGAGGCTACACCTTC.